The rows below give T cell receptor beta chains drawn from one sample of a study of identical twins. In TCRdb, the 5' RACE reads were re-called with MiXCR into one record per CDR3 protein. The sample consists of a few hundred thousand distinct CDR3 sequences, roughly 15% of them appearing once. This sample was also put to use in a study of yellow fever vaccine responses in identical twins.

The sample consisted of CD4+ T cells sorted from blood. The receptors come from a woman aged 18-30 years in good health. Each CDR3 is given with its conserved first and last residue. Each record gives: J gene, CDR3 length, clone size, D gene, V gene, CDR3 protein, CDR3 DNA. A D gene is named only where the DNA matches it firmly. For some rows the clone size is stated as once, few or many, or as a class when expanded; others skip it.

TRBJ2-5	15	few	TRBD1	TRBV5-1	CASSSEGQGSETQYF	TGCGCCAGCAGCTCCGAGGGACAGGGATCGGAGACCCAGTACTTC
TRBJ2-5	14	few	.	TRBV5-1	CASSSGLNLETQYF	TGCGCCAGCAGCTCTGGGCTGAACCTGGAGACCCAGTACTTC
TRBJ2-4	17	.	TRBD2	TRBV3-1	CASSQGGLANPKNIQYF	TGTGCCAGCAGCCAAGGGGGACTAGCGAATCCCAAAAACATTCAGTACTTC
TRBJ1-5	15	.	TRBD1	TRBV12-3/TRBV12-4	CASSSTGSSNQPQHF	TGTGCCAGCAGCTCGACAGGGTCTAGCAATCAGCCCCAGCATTTT
TRBJ2-7	16	.	.	TRBV20-1	CSARDPLGALTYEQYF	TGCAGTGCTAGAGACCCCCTGGGGGCTCTAACCTACGAGCAGTACTTC
TRBJ2-1	15	.	.	TRBV3-1	CASSQGGRDYNEQFF	TGTGCCAGCAGCCAAGGCGGGCGGGACTACAATGAGCAGTTCTTC
TRBJ2-3	18	many	.	TRBV12-3/TRBV12-4	CASSWRQGFSSSTDTQYF	TGTGCCAGCAGTTGGAGGCAGGGGTTCTCTTCTAGCACAGATACGCAGTATTTT
TRBJ1-1	14	.	.	TRBV29-1	CSVTPDTLGTEAFF	TGCAGCGTTACCCCGGACACGCTTGGCACTGAAGCTTTCTTT
TRBJ2-3	15	few	.	TRBV10-3	CAISESWETTDTQYF	TGTGCCATCAGTGAGTCGTGGGAAACCACAGATACGCAGTATTTT
TRBJ2-5	14	few	.	TRBV4-2	CASSQAEIGETQYF	TGTGCCAGCAGCCAAGCCGAGATTGGGGAGACCCAGTACTTC
TRBJ2-7	14	many	.	TRBV20-1	CSATTHSVSYEQYF	TGCAGTGCTACAACACATAGCGTCTCCTACGAGCAGTACTTC
TRBJ2-5	14	.	.	TRBV20-1	CSAPRGGNQETQYF	TGCAGTGCCCCGAGGGGGGGGAATCAAGAGACCCAGTACTTC
TRBJ1-1	13	many	.	TRBV28	CASSFRGRTEAFF	TGTGCCAGCAGTTTCCGTGGTAGGACTGAAGCTTTCTTT
TRBJ2-2	23	.	TRBD2	TRBV7-3	CASSLTHRGTSGSKVQDTGELFF	TGTGCCAGCAGCTTAACCCATCGTGGGACTAGCGGGAGTAAGGTCCAAGACACCGGGGAGCTGTTTTTT
TRBJ2-1	16	.	TRBD2	TRBV6-6	CASSGRRLAGGNEQFF	TGTGCCAGCTCGGGACGGCGACTAGCGGGTGGCAATGAGCAGTTCTTC
TRBJ2-1	12	.	TRBD2	TRBV28	CASSLLAGPQFF	TGTGCCAGCAGTTTACTAGCGGGGCCCCAGTTCTTC
TRBJ1-2	17	few	.	TRBV5-1	CASSSSGSGAGSGGYTF	TGCGCCAGCAGCTCCTCCGGAAGCGGGGCTGGATCGGGAGGCTACACCTTC
TRBJ1-1	15	few	TRBD1	TRBV27	CASSTTGGGGTEAFF	TGTGCCAGCAGTACCACAGGGGGCGGGGGCACTGAAGCTTTCTTT
TRBJ2-1	14	.	TRBD2	TRBV3-1	CASSLKTSSNEQFF	TGTGCCAGCAGCCTTAAGACTAGCAGCAATGAGCAGTTCTTC
TRBJ2-3	13	.	.	TRBV4-1	CASSGEFTDTQYF	TGCGCCAGCAGCGGAGAGTTCACAGATACGCAGTATTTT
TRBJ1-5	15	few	TRBD1	TRBV2	CASSYDRAVNQPQHF	TGTGCCAGCAGTTACGACAGGGCGGTGAATCAGCCCCAGCATTTT
TRBJ2-1	17	.	.	TRBV5-1	CASSLPIGGGPYNEQFF	TGCGCCAGCAGCTTGCCGATAGGGGGGGGTCCCTACAATGAGCAGTTCTTC
TRBJ1-1	16	many	.	TRBV27	CASRGSGALTNTEAFF	TGTGCCAGCAGAGGTTCAGGGGCGCTGACGAACACTGAAGCTTTCTTT
TRBJ2-5	18	.	TRBD2	TRBV20-1	CSASYATSGRWDQETQYF	TGCAGTGCTAGCTATGCGACTAGCGGGAGGTGGGATCAAGAGACCCAGTACTTC
TRBJ2-1	14	.	TRBD2	TRBV6-1	CASTPTSAYNEQFF	TGTGCCAGCACCCCGACTAGCGCATACAATGAGCAGTTCTTC
TRBJ1-2	12	many	.	TRBV5-1	CASSLTDYGYTF	TGCGCCAGCAGCTTGACAGACTATGGCTACACCTTC
TRBJ2-5	15	.	TRBD2	TRBV7-9	CASSRGGTVQETQYF	TGTGCCAGCAGCCGGGGGGGGACGGTCCAAGAGACCCAGTACTTC
TRBJ2-3	15	.	.	TRBV2	CASSPAGAHTDTQYF	TGTGCCAGCAGCCCGGCGGGGGCCCACACAGATACGCAGTATTTT
TRBJ1-4	17	few	.	TRBV6-1	CASTPRTVAGSNEKLFF	TGTGCCAGCACCCCAAGGACCGTAGCGGGCAGTAATGAAAAACTGTTTTTT
TRBJ2-2	14	.	TRBD1	TRBV29-1	CSVATGSATGELFF	TGCAGCGTTGCGACAGGGTCTGCAACCGGGGAGCTGTTTTTT
TRBJ1-1	11	.	.	TRBV28	CASRINREAFF	TGTGCCAGCAGAATAAATAGGGAAGCTTTCTTT
TRBJ2-1	15	.	.	TRBV11-2	CASSLVGGLYNEQFF	TGTGCCAGCAGCTTAGTGGGTGGCCTCTACAATGAGCAGTTCTTC
TRBJ2-4	16	few	.	TRBV6-1	CASSEEGIGAKNIQYF	TGTGCCAGCAGTGAAGAGGGGATTGGGGCCAAAAACATTCAGTACTTC
TRBJ2-3	13	many	.	TRBV5-1	CASSLDSTDTQYF	TGCGCCAGCAGCTTGGATAGCACAGATACGCAGTATTTT
TRBJ2-1	16	few	.	TRBV24-1	CATSDLAAGGFNEQFF	TGTGCCACCAGTGATTTGGCGGCAGGGGGGTTCAATGAGCAGTTCTTC
TRBJ1-1	15	.	TRBD1	TRBV5-5	CASSYGTGLNTEAFF	TGTGCCAGCAGCTACGGGACAGGGCTTAACACTGAAGCTTTCTTT
TRBJ1-1	14	few	.	TRBV5-5	CASTIGGQDTEAFF	TGTGCCAGCACTATCGGGGGGCAGGACACTGAAGCTTTCTTT
TRBJ2-1	14	few	TRBD2	TRBV18	CASSPTSGWNEQFF	TGTGCCAGCTCCCCGACTAGCGGATGGAATGAGCAGTTCTTC
TRBJ2-1	15	.	TRBD2	TRBV3-1	CASSQGPGGSGEQFF	TGTGCCAGCAGCCAAGGGCCGGGGGGTAGCGGTGAGCAGTTCTTC
TRBJ2-1	16	.	TRBD2	TRBV7-2	CASSSVGRGGRNEQFF	TGTGCCAGCAGCTCGGTGGGGCGGGGGGGTAGAAATGAGCAGTTCTTC
TRBJ2-1	15	few	.	TRBV6-5	CASSYSGVGGGEQFF	TGTGCCAGCAGTTACTCGGGGGTTGGGGGTGGGGAGCAGTTCTTC
TRBJ2-7	14	.	.	TRBV7-8	CASSLAHGFYEQYF	TGTGCCAGCAGCTTAGCTCACGGGTTTTACGAGCAGTACTTC
TRBJ1-1	15	.	TRBD1	TRBV5-4	CASSRRGPGNTEAFF	TGTGCCAGCAGCCGCAGGGGGCCAGGGAACACTGAAGCTTTCTTT
TRBJ1-5	13	.	TRBD1	TRBV29-1	CSVSTGGDQPQHF	TGCAGCGTATCGACAGGGGGCGATCAGCCCCAGCATTTT
TRBJ2-3	16	.	TRBD1	TRBV10-3	CAISGSAGTGTDTQYF	TGTGCCATCAGTGGCTCAGCAGGGACAGGGACAGATACGCAGTATTTT
TRBJ2-1	14	.	TRBD2	TRBV20-1	CSALSGGAYNEQFF	TGCAGTGCTCTAAGCGGGGGGGCCTACAATGAGCAGTTCTTC
TRBJ2-1	12	few	.	TRBV20-1	CSARVDANEQFF	TGCAGTGCTAGAGTGGATGCCAATGAGCAGTTCTTC
TRBJ2-7	11	few	.	TRBV5-1	CASSLDGEQYF	TGCGCCAGCAGCTTGGATGGCGAGCAGTACTTC
TRBJ2-3	12	.	.	TRBV29-1	CSVVKGTDTQYF	TGCAGCGTTGTGAAGGGCACAGATACGCAGTATTTT
TRBJ2-1	15	.	.	TRBV19	CASTGTPGSYNEQFF	TGTGCCAGTACCGGGACCCCGGGCTCCTACAATGAGCAGTTCTTC
TRBJ1-4	18	.	.	TRBV6-1	CASSPTPGSWRTNEKLFF	TGTGCCAGCAGTCCTACACCGGGTAGTTGGAGAACTAATGAAAAACTGTTTTTT
TRBJ1-2	14	many	TRBD1	TRBV12-3/TRBV12-4	CASSLGQTIYGYTF	TGTGCCAGCAGTTTGGGACAGACGATATATGGCTACACCTTC
TRBJ1-1	15	few	TRBD1	TRBV20-1	CSALAGGSGNTEAFF	TGCAGTGCTCTAGCAGGGGGCTCGGGGAACACTGAAGCTTTCTTT
TRBJ2-1	13	.	TRBD2	TRBV20-1	CSASSGLDGEQFF	TGCAGTGCTAGTTCTGGACTAGACGGTGAGCAGTTCTTC
TRBJ2-5	13	many	.	TRBV20-1	CSALIPWQETQYF	TGCAGTGCCCTGATCCCGTGGCAAGAGACCCAGTACTTC
TRBJ2-7	21	few	TRBD1	TRBV11-3	CASSSQNKPLGSSGGLYEQYF	TGTGCCAGCAGCTCGCAGAATAAGCCCCTGGGATCTTCAGGGGGCCTCTACGAGCAGTACTTC
TRBJ2-3	15	.	TRBD1	TRBV7-8	CASSWGQGNTDTQYF	TGTGCCAGCAGCTGGGGACAGGGGAACACAGATACGCAGTATTTT
TRBJ2-1	13	few	.	TRBV10-3	CAISGVLGNEQFF	TGTGCCATCAGTGGGGTCCTTGGGAATGAGCAGTTCTTC
TRBJ2-3	12	once	.	TRBV18	CASSPAERTQYF	TGTGCCAGCTCACCCGCGGAGAGGACGCAGTATTTT